This T cell receptor beta chain comes out of a study of T cells after yellow fever vaccination. Whole-study results and caveats: Booster samples showed a return of most primary-vaccination clones (about 96% CD4, 88% CD8). The CD4 compartment and the CD8 compartment contained a small share of clonotypes in common.

The CDR3 is 16 amino acids. The ends were cut back, 8 bases at V and 0 bases at J, with 18 bases in the middle. On this clonotype: The target antigen is unknown.

Template switching with 5'RACE generated the TCR cDNA and added a universal primer site and UMIs. Using its own MiXCR run on the 5' RACE reads, TCRdb lists one record per CDR3 protein. Of 250,000 to 400,000 distinct CDR3 sequences listed, approximately 4% were seen once; the top ten hold roughly 25%. Material: PBMCs, obtained 5 days after the yellow fever booster vaccination. The origin of this receptor is a man younger than 35 who received the YFV17D yellow fever vaccine. The J gene is TRBJ2-3, the V gene TRBV12-3 or TRBV12-4, with a tentative D call TRBD2 (6 bases). The CDR3 protein is CASVPRGRPSTDTQYF. CDR3 sequence (DNA): TGTGCCAGCGTCCCGCGGGGTCGTCCTAGCACAGATACGCAGTATTTT.